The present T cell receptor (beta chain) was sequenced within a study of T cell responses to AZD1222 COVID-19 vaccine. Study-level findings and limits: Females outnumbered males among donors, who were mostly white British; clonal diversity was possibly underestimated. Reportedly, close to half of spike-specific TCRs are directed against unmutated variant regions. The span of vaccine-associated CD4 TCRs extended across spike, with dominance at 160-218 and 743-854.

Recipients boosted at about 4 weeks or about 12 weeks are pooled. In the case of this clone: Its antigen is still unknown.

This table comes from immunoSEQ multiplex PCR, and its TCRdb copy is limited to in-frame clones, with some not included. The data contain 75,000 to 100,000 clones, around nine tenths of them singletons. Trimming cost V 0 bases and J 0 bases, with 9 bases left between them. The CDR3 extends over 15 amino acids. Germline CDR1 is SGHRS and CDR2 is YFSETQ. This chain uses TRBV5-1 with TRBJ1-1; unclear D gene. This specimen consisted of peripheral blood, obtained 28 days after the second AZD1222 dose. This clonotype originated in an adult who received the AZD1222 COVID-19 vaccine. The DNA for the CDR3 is TGCGCCAGCAGCTTGGAACAGACTCTGAACACTGAAGCTTTCTTT. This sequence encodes CASSLEQTLNTEAFF.